The 6 T cell receptor beta chains presented below share a single source sample, sequenced in a study of Ad26.COV2.S vaccination and SARS-CoV-2 variants listed by TCRdb under 2021. Preparation of the library involved the immunoSEQ multiplex PCR assay. TCRdb obtained this table from immuneACCESS and retained in-frame rearrangements with V and J assigned. These tables miss some clones; where compared with another copy, unresolved V genes account for less than half of the shortfall, and the remainder is unexplained. Recorded for this sample are hundreds of thousands of clones; 80% to 90% of them occurred a single time. Clones ranked in the top ten supply about 1.5% of the sample. This sample's treatment or condition label indicates: roughly 19 received Ad26.COV2.S at low or high dose, single or two shots; roughly five received placebo; per-sample allocation not given. Repertoires of vaccine and placebo recipients were sequenced from samples collected on day 63 after the first injection.

This material consisted of peripheral blood, taken in a trial of Ad26.COV2.S vaccine versus placebo. These receptors were obtained from a person aged 18 to 65 who received the Ad26.COV2.S COVID-19 vaccine or a placebo.

This clone was seen only once. The chain recombines TRBV5-1 with TRBJ1-2; D remains unclear. This CDR3 region has 13 residues. Germline CDR1 and CDR2: SGHRS and YFSETQ. V lost 5 bases to trimming and J lost 3 bases, with 11 bases between them. The CDR3 nucleotides read TGCGCCAGCAGAAGGCCTGGGGACTATGGCTACACCTTC. Its translation is CASRRPGDYGYTF.

The V gene is TRBV10-3, the J gene TRBJ1-2, with D tentatively TRBD1 (5 bases). The CDR3 spans 14 residues. Germline CDR1 ENHRY, CDR2 SYGVKD. With 5 bases removed from V and 2 bases from J, the gap between germline ends came to 12 bases. The DNA of the CDR3 is TGTGCCATCAGTCCAGACAGTCGGAACTATGGCTACACCTTC. This codes for CAISPDSRNYGYTF.

The chain employs TRBV16 and TRBJ1-5; 7 bases are shared with TRBD1. The germline V gene has CDR1 KGHSY and CDR2 FQNENV. The CDR3 contains 17 residues. J was trimmed by 2 bases and V by 2 bases; bases with no gene match: 9. The CDR3 DNA reads TGTGCCAGCAGCCAAACCGAGGGGACAGTTCGCAATCAGCCCCAGCATTTT. It encodes CASSQTEGTVRNQPQHF.

This clone was detected only once. The V call is TRBV18, the J call TRBJ1-5; 7 bases map to TRBD1. CDR1 is KGHSH, CDR2 LQKENI, per germline. V lost 1 base and J lost 2; bases outside the gene matches: 8. The CDR3 consists of 17 residues. CDR3 amino acids: CASSPLGLDRGNQPQHF. CDR3 in DNA: TGTGCCAGCTCACCACTAGGGCTAGACAGGGGCAATCAGCCCCAGCATTTT. Filled out from reference TRBV18 and TRBJ1-5, the complete variable domain reads NAGVMQNPRHLVRRRGQEARLRCSPMKGHSHVYWYRQLPEEGLKFMVYLQKENIIDESGMPKERFSAEFPKEGPSILRIQQVVRGDSAAYFCASSPLGLDRGNQPQHFGDGTRLSIL.

The V call is TRBV3-1 (or the pseudogene TRBV3-2), the J call TRBJ2-1; no definite D call. The V end was cut by 4 bases, the J end by 0 bases, with 10 bases between. This CDR3 region has 15 residues. Germline assignment: CDR1 LGHDT and CDR2 YNNKEL (reference sequence). The CDR3: CASSLAPSSYNEQFF. As DNA, the CDR3 is TGTGCCAGCAGCCTGGCCCCGAGCTCCTACAATGAGCAGTTCTTC.

The chain has TRBV7-8 and TRBJ2-7, with 7 bases identical to TRBD2. V was clipped by 4 bases and J by 3 bases; unmatched bases: 15. Germline lookup yields CDR1 SGHVS and CDR2 FQNEAQ. CDR3 length: 17 residues. CDR3 nucleotide sequence: TGTGCCAGCAGCTCCCGCTTTGTGCGGGAGACAATCTACGAGCAGTACTTC. Translation gives CASSSRFVRETIYEQYF.